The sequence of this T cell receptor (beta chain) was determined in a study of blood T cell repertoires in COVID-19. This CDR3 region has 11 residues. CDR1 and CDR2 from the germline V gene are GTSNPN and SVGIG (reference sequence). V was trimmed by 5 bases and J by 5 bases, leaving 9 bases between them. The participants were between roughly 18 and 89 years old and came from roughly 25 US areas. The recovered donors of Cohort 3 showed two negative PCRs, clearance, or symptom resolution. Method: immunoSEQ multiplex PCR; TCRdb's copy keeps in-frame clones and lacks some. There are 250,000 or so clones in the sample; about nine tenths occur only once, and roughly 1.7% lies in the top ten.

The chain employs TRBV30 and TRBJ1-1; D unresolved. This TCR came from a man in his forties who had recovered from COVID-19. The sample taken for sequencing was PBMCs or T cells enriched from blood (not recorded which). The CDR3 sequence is CAWSQWTEAFF. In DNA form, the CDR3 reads TGTGCCTGGTCCCAGTGGACTGAAGCTTTCTTT. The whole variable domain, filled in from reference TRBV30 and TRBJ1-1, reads SQTIHQWPATLVQPVGSPLSLECTVEGTSNPNLYWYRQAAGRGLQLLFYSVGIGQISSEVPQNLSASRPQDRQFILSSKKLLLSDSGFYLCAWSQWTEAFFGQGTRLTVV.